The 4 T cell receptor beta chains below all came from one sample that was sequenced in a study of shared clonotypes between healthy human individuals. The repertoire was sequenced with immunoSEQ multiplex PCR; TCRdb's copy has only in-frame clones and lacks some. This sample has millions of clones, with around 90% found just once. The material sequenced was naive CD4+ T cells sorted from blood. Subset meaning: CD45RA+ positively selected. These receptors all stem from a man younger than 35 in good health.

This chain uses TRBV28 with TRBJ2-7; TRBD2 is a possible D gene (6 bases). The CDR3 covers 15 residues. In germline, CDR1 is MDHEN, CDR2 SYDVKM. V dropped 4 bases and J dropped 5 bases, with 18 bases sitting between them. In DNA, the CDR3 is TGTGCCAGCAGTTACCCGTCGGGGGTCTACGACGAGCAGTACTTC. Its protein is CASSYPSGVYDEQYF.

The chain is built from TRBV29-1 and TRBJ2-7; 7 bases align to TRBD1. The CDR3 extends over 13 amino acids. Germline V lookup: CDR1 SQVTM, CDR2 ANQGSEA. V trimming: 2 bases; J trimming: 6 bases; junction bases outside the gene matches: 7. The CDR3 here is CSVELINRGEQYF. The CDR3 nucleotides read TGCAGCGTTGAACTTATTAACAGGGGCGAGCAGTACTTC.

The rearrangement uses TRBV28 and TRBJ2-3; the match to TRBD2 covers 8 bases. CDR1 and CDR2 from the germline V gene are MDHEN and SYDVKM. This CDR3 is built from 17 residues. V dropped 4 bases and J dropped 0; count of bases not matched to a gene: 9. CDR3 region: CASSSPGRGGSTDTQYF. CDR3 nucleotides: TGTGCCAGCAGTTCACCTGGACGGGGGGGAAGCACAGATACGCAGTATTTT.

This chain links TRBV6-1 with TRBJ2-3; tentative D call: TRBD2 (6 bases). Per the germline V gene, CDR1 is MNHNS and CDR2 is SASEGT. The CDR3 contains 22 residues. Trimming pared 1 base from V and 6 bases from J, leaving 35 bases between. The chain's CDR3 is CASSEERELPSVPASLWDTQYF. In nucleotides, the CDR3 is TGTGCCAGCAGTGAAGAAAGGGAGCTTCCTAGCGTCCCAGCCAGTTTATGGGATACGCAGTATTTT.